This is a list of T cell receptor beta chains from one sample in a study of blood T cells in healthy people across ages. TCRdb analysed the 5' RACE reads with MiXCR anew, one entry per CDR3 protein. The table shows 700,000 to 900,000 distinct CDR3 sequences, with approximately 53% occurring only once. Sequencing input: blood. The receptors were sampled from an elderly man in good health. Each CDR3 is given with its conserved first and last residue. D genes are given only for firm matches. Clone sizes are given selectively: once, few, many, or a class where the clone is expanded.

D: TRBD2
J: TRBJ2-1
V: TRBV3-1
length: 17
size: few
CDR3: CASSLPLLAGGPNEQFF
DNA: TGTGCCAGCAGCCTCCCCCTGCTAGCGGGAGGGCCAAATGAGCAGTTCTTC

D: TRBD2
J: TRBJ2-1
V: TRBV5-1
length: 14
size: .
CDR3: CASSLAGTIYEQFF
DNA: TGCGCCAGCAGCTTGGCCGGGACTATCTACGAGCAGTTCTTC

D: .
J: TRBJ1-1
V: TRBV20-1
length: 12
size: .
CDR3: CSARRDGTEAFF
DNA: TGCAGTGCACGGCGAGATGGGACTGAAGCTTTCTTT

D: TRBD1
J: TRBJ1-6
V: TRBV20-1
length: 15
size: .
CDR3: CSAPTETGSNSPLHF
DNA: TGCAGTGCACCGACCGAGACAGGGTCTAATTCACCCCTCCACTTT

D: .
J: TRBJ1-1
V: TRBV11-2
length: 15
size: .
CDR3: CASSRLSVRNTEAFF
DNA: TGTGCCAGCAGCCGGTTGAGTGTTAGGAACACTGAAGCTTTCTTT

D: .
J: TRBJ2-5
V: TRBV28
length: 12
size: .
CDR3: CASNMGRETQYF
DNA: TGTGCCAGCAACATGGGGCGAGAGACCCAGTACTTC

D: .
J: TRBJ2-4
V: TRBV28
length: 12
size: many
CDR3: CATATWANIQYF
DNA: TGTGCCACCGCCACGTGGGCTAACATTCAGTACTTC

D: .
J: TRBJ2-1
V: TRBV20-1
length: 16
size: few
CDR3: CSARDWGRDTYNEQFF
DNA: TGCAGTGCTAGAGATTGGGGGCGTGACACCTACAATGAGCAGTTCTTC

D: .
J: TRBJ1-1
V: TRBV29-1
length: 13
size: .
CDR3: CSAGARGDTEAFF
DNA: TGCAGCGCCGGGGCCAGGGGCGACACTGAAGCTTTCTTT

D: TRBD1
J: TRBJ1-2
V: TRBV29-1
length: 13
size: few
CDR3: CSVEEQGAYGYTF
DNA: TGCAGCGTTGAAGAACAGGGGGCCTATGGCTACACCTTC

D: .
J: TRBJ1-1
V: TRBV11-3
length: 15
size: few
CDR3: CASSLGGAGKTEAFF
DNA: TGTGCCAGCAGCTTAGGGGGCGCCGGCAAAACTGAAGCTTTCTTT

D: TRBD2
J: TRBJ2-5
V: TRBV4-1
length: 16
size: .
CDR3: CASSQMWLADQETQYF
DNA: TGCGCCAGCAGCCAAATGTGGCTAGCGGACCAAGAGACCCAGTACTTC

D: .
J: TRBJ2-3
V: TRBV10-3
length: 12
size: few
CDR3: CAISGGRVTQYF
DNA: TGTGCCATCAGTGGAGGCCGGGTTACGCAGTATTTT

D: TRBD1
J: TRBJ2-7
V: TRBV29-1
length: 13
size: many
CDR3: CSANRGTGDEQYF
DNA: TGCAGCGCAAACCGGGGTACAGGGGACGAGCAGTACTTC

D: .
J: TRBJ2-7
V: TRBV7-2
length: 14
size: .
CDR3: CASSTGLGIYEQYF
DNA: TGCGCCAGCAGCACGGGGCTAGGCATTTACGAGCAGTACTTC

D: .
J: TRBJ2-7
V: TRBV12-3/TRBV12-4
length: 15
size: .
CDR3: CASSLRPGISYEQYF
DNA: TGTGCCAGCAGTCTAAGGCCAGGGATATCCTACGAGCAGTACTTC

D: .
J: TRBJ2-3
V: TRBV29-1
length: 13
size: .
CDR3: CSVALASTDTQYF
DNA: TGCAGCGTTGCACTAGCAAGCACAGATACGCAGTATTTT

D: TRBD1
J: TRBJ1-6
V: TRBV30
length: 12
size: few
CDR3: CAWGTGDSPLHF
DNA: TGTGCCTGGGGGACAGGGGACTCACCCCTCCACTTT

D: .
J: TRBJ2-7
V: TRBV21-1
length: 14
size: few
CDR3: CASSKTADSYEQYF
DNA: TGTGCCAGCAGCAAGACAGCGGACTCCTACGAGCAGTACTTC

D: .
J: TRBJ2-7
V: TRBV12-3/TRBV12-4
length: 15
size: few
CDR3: CASSLNLGQTYEQYF
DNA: TGTGCCAGCAGTTTAAATCTCGGCCAGACCTACGAGCAGTACTTC

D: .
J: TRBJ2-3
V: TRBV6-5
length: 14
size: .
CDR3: CASSSAGGTDTQYF
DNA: TGTGCCAGCAGTTCGGCTGGAGGGACAGATACGCAGTATTTT

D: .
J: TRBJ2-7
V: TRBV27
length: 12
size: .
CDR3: CASRTPGYEQYF
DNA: TGTGCCAGCCGCACCCCGGGCTACGAGCAGTACTTC

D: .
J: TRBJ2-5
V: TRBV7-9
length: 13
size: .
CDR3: CASSRRNQETQYF
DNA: TGTGCCAGCAGCCGCCGAAACCAAGAGACCCAGTACTTC

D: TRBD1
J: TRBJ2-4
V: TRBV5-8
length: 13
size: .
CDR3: CASSVRGLGEQYF
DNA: TGTGCCAGCAGCGTGAGGGGGCTGGGGGAGCAGTACTTC

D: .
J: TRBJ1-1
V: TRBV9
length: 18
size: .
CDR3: CASSNPTGTLGLGTEAFF
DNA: TGTGCCAGCAGCAATCCCACCGGGACTCTGGGGCTGGGCACTGAAGCTTTCTTT

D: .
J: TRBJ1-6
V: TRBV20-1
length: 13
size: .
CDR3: CSARASPRTPLHF
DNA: TGCAGTGCTAGGGCGAGCCCTCGAACACCCCTCCACTTT

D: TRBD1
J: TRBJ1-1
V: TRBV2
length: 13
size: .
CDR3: CASSGGQDTEAFF
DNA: TGTGCCAGCAGTGGAGGACAGGACACTGAAGCTTTCTTT

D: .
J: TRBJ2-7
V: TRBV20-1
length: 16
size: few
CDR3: CSAREDFSGDPYEQYF
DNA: TGCAGTGCTAGAGAGGACTTTAGTGGGGATCCCTACGAGCAGTACTTC

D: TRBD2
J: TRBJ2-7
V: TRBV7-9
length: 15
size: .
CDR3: CASSFFLAETYEQYF
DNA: TGTGCCAGCAGCTTTTTTCTAGCGGAGACCTACGAGCAGTACTTC

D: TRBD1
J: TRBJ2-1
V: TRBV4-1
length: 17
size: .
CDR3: CASSQPSGTGDYNEQFF
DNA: TGCGCCAGCAGCCAACCCTCCGGGACAGGAGATTACAATGAGCAGTTCTTC

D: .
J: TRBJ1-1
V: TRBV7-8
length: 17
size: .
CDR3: CASSYSVPVPGDTEAFF
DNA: TGTGCCAGCAGCTACTCTGTCCCGGTCCCTGGGGACACTGAAGCTTTCTTT

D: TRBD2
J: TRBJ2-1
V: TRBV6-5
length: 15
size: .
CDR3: CASRSYGTSGRAPFF
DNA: TGTGCCAGCAGATCCTACGGGACTAGCGGGAGGGCCCCGTTCTTC

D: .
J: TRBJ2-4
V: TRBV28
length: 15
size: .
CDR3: CASGGDRLAKNIQYF
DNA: TGTGCCAGCGGGGGTGACAGATTAGCCAAAAACATTCAGTACTTC

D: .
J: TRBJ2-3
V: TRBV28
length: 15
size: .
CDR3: CASCRGGEGTDTQYF
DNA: TGTGCCAGCTGTCGAGGGGGAGAGGGGACAGATACGCAGTATTTT

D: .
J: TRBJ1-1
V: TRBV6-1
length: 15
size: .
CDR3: CASSEGGGRVFEAFF
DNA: TGTGCCAGCAGTGAAGGAGGAGGGAGGGTGTTTGAAGCTTTCTTT

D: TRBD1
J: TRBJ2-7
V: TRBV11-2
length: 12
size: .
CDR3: CASSFDRGEQYF
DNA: TGTGCCAGCAGCTTCGACAGGGGCGAGCAGTACTTC

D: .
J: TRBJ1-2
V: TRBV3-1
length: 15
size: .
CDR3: CASSPALISNYGYTF
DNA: TGTGCCAGCAGCCCGGCCCTTATTTCTAACTATGGCTACACCTTC

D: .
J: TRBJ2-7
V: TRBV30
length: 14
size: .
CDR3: CAWGSQGLPYEQYF
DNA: TGTGCCTGGGGTAGTCAGGGGTTGCCCTACGAGCAGTACTTC

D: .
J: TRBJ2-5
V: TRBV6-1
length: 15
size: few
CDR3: CASTTGSHLYNEQYF
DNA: TGTGCCAGCACCACGGGCAGCCACCTGTACAATGAGCAGTACTTC

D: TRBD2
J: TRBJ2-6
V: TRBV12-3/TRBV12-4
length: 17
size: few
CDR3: CASSFGLAGAGANVLTF
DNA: TGTGCCAGCAGTTTCGGACTAGCGGGAGCTGGGGCCAACGTCCTGACTTTC

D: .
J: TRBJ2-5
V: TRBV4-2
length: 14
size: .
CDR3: CASSQEGRWETQYF
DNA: TGTGCCAGCAGCCAAGAAGGGCGTTGGGAGACCCAGTACTTC

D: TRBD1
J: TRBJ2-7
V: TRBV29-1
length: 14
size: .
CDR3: CSVDGWTGGTEQYF
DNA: TGCAGCGTTGATGGGTGGACAGGGGGCACCGAGCAGTACTTC

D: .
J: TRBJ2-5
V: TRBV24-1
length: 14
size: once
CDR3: CATSRGGSQETQYF
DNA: TGTGCCACCAGTCGAGGGGGGAGTCAGGAGACCCAGTACTTC

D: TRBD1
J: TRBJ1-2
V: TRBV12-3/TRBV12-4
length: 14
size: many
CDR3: CASRRQGVGYGYTF
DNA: TGTGCCAGCAGGAGACAGGGAGTAGGGTATGGCTACACCTTC

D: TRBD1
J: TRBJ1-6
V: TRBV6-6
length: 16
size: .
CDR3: CASSYLSRGLGSPLHF
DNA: TGTGCCAGCAGTTACCTTTCCAGGGGGTTGGGTTCACCCCTCCACTTT

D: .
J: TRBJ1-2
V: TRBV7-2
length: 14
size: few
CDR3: CASSLIGTQGGYTF
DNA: TGTGCCAGCAGCTTAATTGGGACACAAGGTGGCTACACCTTC

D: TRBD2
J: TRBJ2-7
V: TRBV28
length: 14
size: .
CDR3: CASSGGGRIYEQYF
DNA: TGTGCCAGCAGCGGGGGGGGACGGATCTACGAGCAGTACTTC

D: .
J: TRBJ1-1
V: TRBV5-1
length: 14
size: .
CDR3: CASSLGKSNTEAFF
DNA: TGCGCCAGCAGCCTCGGGAAGTCGAACACTGAAGCTTTCTTT

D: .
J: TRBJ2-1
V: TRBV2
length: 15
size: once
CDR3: CASSDRGGSYNEQFF
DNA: TGTGCCAGCAGTGATAGAGGGGGCTCCTACAATGAGCAGTTCTTC

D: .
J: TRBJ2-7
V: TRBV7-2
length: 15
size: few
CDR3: CASSPMRVVTYEQYF
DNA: TGTGCCAGCAGCCCAATGAGGGTGGTGACCTACGAGCAGTACTTC

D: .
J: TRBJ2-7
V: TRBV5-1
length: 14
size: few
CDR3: CASSPPGAEYEQYF
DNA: TGCGCCAGCAGCCCCCCGGGAGCCGAATACGAGCAGTACTTC

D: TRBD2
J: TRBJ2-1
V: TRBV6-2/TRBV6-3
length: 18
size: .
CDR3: CASSPGTSGRVYFDEQFF
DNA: TGTGCCAGCAGTCCCGGGACTAGCGGGAGGGTATACTTCGATGAGCAGTTCTTC

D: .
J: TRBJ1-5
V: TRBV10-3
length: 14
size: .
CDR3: CAISDGVPNQPQHF
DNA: TGTGCCATCAGTGACGGGGTACCTAATCAGCCCCAGCATTTT

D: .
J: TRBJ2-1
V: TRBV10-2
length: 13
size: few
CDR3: CASRKTVYNEQFF
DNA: TGCGCCAGCAGAAAGACAGTCTACAATGAGCAGTTCTTC

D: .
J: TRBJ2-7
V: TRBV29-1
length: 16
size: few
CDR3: CSVEIPLRGTGYEQYF
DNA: TGCAGCGTTGAAATCCCGTTGAGGGGGACGGGTTACGAGCAGTACTTC

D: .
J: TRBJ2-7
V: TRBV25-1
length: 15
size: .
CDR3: CASSEPGGPFYEQYF
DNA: TGTGCCAGCAGTGAACCGGGCGGTCCTTTCTACGAGCAGTACTTC

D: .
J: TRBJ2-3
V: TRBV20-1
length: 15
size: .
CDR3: CSARAMGLYTDTQYF
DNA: TGCAGTGCTAGGGCAATGGGACTGTACACAGATACGCAGTATTTT

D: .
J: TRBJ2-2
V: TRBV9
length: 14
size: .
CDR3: CASSVAPLAGELFF
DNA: TGTGCCAGCAGCGTAGCCCCCCTCGCCGGGGAGCTGTTTTTT

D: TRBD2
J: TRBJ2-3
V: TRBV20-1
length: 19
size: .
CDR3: CSATKLAADFSTSTDTQYF
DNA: TGCAGTGCCACTAAACTAGCGGCAGACTTCTCCACTAGCACAGATACGCAGTATTTT